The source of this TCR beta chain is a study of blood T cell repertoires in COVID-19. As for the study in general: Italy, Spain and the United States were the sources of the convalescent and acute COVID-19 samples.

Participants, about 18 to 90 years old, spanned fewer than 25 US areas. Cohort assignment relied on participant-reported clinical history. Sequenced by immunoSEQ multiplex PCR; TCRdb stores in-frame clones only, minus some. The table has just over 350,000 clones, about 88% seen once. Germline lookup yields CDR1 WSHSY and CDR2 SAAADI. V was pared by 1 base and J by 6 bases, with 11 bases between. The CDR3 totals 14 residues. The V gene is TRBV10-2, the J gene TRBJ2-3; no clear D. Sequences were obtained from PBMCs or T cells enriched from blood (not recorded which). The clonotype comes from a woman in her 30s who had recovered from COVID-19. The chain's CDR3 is CASSEFITTDTQYF. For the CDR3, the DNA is TGCGCCAGCAGTGAGTTTATCACAACGGATACGCAGTATTTT.